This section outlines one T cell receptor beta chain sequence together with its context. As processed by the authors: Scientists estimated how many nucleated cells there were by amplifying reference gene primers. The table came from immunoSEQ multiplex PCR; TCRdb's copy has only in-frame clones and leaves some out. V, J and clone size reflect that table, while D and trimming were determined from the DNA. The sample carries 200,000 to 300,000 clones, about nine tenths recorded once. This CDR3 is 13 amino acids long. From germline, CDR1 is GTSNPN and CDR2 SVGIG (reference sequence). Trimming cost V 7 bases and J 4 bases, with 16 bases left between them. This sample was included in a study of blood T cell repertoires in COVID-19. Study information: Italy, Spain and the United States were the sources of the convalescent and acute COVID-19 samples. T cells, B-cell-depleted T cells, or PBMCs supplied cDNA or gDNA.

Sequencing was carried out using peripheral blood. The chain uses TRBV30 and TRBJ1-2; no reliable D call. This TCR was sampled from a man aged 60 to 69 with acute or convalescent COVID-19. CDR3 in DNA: TGTGCCTCCCCCCTCCAGGAACTCTATGGCTACACCTTC. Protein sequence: CASPLQELYGYTF.